The 21 T cell receptor beta chains below were found in one sample sequenced in a study of blood T cell repertoires in COVID-19. Measured with immunoSEQ multiplex PCR; TCRdb has only the in-frame clones, and not every one. The table records 300,000 to 400,000 clones, approximately 86% of them present only once. The sample consisted of peripheral blood. The origin of the receptors is a human donor in a cohort sampled during active COVID-19.

This rearrangement joins TRBV4-1 to TRBJ2-7; D unresolved. The CDR3 has 14 amino acids. Trimming left V 1 base short and J 0 bases short, with 7 bases between. The germline CDR1 and CDR2 sequences are MGHRA and YSYEKL. The CDR3 sequence: CASSQVVGSYEQYF. The CDR3 DNA reads as TGCGCCAGCAGCCAAGTTGTCGGCTCCTACGAGCAGTACTTC.

This clone was detected only once. The V gene is TRBV7-4, the J gene TRBJ2-5; D is unclear. The V gene lost 5 bases and the J gene lost 1 base, with 11 bases spanning the gap. The CDR3 runs to 14 residues. In germline, CDR1 is SGHVT, CDR2 SQSDAQ. In nucleotides, the CDR3 is TGTGCCAGCAGCCCTCGTTTATGCCAAGAGACCCAGTACTTC. Protein product: CASSPRLCQETQYF.

The rearrangement uses TRBV6-5 and TRBJ1-1, with a possible D match to TRBD1 (6 bases). This CDR3 has 12 amino acids. The germline V gene encodes CDR1 MNHEY and CDR2 SVGAGI. The CDR3 loop is CAGRGSNTEAFF. The CDR3 bases are TGTGCGGGGAGGGGGTCGAACACTGAAGCTTTCTTT.

The chain uses TRBV5-1 and TRBJ2-1; 11 bases are shared with TRBD2. CDR3 length: 15 amino acids. CDR1 SGHRS and CDR2 YFSETQ come from the germline V gene. V trimming: 4 bases; J trimming: 6 bases; junction bases outside the gene matches: 6. CDR3 sequence reads: CASSGTSGSPNEQFF. The CDR3 coding sequence is TGCGCCAGCAGCGGAACTAGCGGGAGCCCCAATGAGCAGTTCTTC. Variable domain in full (rest from reference TRBV5-1 and TRBJ2-1): KAGVTQTPRYLIKTRGQQVTLSCSPISGHRSVSWYQQTPGQGLQFLFEYFSETQRNKGNFPGRFSGRQFSNSRSEMNVSTLELGDSALYLCASSGTSGSPNEQFFGPGTRLTVL.

The genes are TRBV21-1 and TRBJ2-7; TRBD2 is the table's D call, not checked against the DNA. TRBV21-1 is a recognized pseudogene. This CDR3 is 14 amino acids long. The CDR3 DNA reads TGTGCCAACCCTCGGGATCCCTTGGGCTACGAGCAGTACTTC. Translating it yields CANPRDPLGYEQYF.

The chain carries TRBV29-1 and TRBJ1-1, with a possible D match to TRBD1 (5 bases). The CDR3 spans 13 residues. The ends were cut back, 6 bases at V and 3 bases at J, with 14 bases in the middle. Germline loops: CDR1 SQVTM, CDR2 ANQGSEA. CDR3 protein: CSVKTADDTEAFF. Here the CDR3 DNA reads TGCAGCGTGAAGACAGCAGACGACACTGAAGCTTTCTTT.

The chain links TRBV11-2 to TRBJ2-7; weak D call: TRBD1 (5 bases). Germline V gene data show CDR1 as SGHAT and CDR2 as FQNNGV. The ends were cut back, 5 bases at V and 2 bases at J, with 19 bases in the middle. CDR3 length: 16 residues. CDR3 amino acids: CASSIALRQLPYEQYF. CDR3 in DNA: TGTGCCAGCAGCATTGCCCTTAGACAGTTGCCCTACGAGCAGTACTTC. The whole variable domain, remainder taken from reference TRBV11-2 and TRBJ2-7, is EAGVAQSPRYKIIEKRQSVAFWCNPISGHATLYWYQQILGQGPKLLIQFQNNGVVDDSQLPKDRFSAERLKGVDSTLKIQPAKLEDSAVYLCASSIALRQLPYEQYFGPGTRLTVT.

The CDR3: CASSPGQGGNTIYF. In DNA form, the CDR3 reads TGTGCCAGCAGCCCCGGCCAGGGTGGAAACACCATATATTTT. This chain connects TRBV5-8 to TRBJ1-3, with TRBD1 as a possible D gene (5 bases). CDR1 is SGHTS, CDR2 YDEGEE, per germline. Trimming pared 4 bases from V and 3 bases from J, leaving 11 bases between. The length of the CDR3 is 14 residues.

This chain connects TRBV5-5 to TRBJ2-7; D possibly corresponds to TRBD2 (6 bases). The ends were cut back, 3 bases at V and 5 bases at J, with 18 bases in the middle. Germline CDR1 is SGHKS and CDR2 is YYEKEE (reference sequence). There are 15 residues in the CDR3. The CDR3: CASSWAGASVNEQYF. In DNA form, the CDR3 reads TGTGCCAGCAGCTGGGCCGGAGCTAGCGTAAACGAGCAGTACTTC.

The rearrangement links TRBV10-2 to TRBJ1-1; 7 bases are shared with TRBD1. This CDR3 region has 17 residues. Germline values: CDR1 WSHSY, CDR2 SAAADI. J was trimmed by 4 bases and V by 4 bases; bases with no gene match: 15. CDR3 sequence reads: CASSATGYEPTGTEAFF. CDR3 coding DNA: TGCGCCAGCAGTGCGACAGGGTATGAGCCTACAGGCACTGAAGCTTTCTTT.

Concerning this clone itself: Additional DNA sequences in this sample encode the identical CDR3. J is TRBJ1-2 and V is TRBV7-9, with D possibly being TRBD1 (6 bases). This CDR3 has 14 residues. Per germline, CDR1 SEHNR and CDR2 FQNEAQ (reference sequence). V lost 0 bases and J 4 bases, leaving 9 bases between the germline ends. The CDR3 DNA follows: TGTGCCAGCAGCTTAGCACAGGGAATCTATGGCTACACCTTC. Amino acids: CASSLAQGIYGYTF.

This chain links TRBV7-3 with TRBJ2-7; TRBD1 might be the D (8 bases). The CDR3 runs to 13 residues. V lost 4 bases and J 6 bases, leaving 13 bases between the germline ends. Germline V gene data show CDR1 as SGHTA and CDR2 as FQGTGA. CDR3 coding DNA: TGTGCCAGCAGCTCGGACAGGGAGGGCGAGCAGTACTTC. It is translated as CASSSDREGEQYF.

V usage is TRBV19 and J usage is TRBJ2-6; D gene ambiguous. The CDR3 has 12 amino acids. Germline values: CDR1 LNHDA, CDR2 SQIVND (reference sequence). The V and J ends lost 8 bases and 0 bases respectively, with 2 bases between them. Here the CDR3 DNA reads TGTGCCAGTCACTCTGGGGCCAACGTCCTGACTTTC. This codes for CASHSGANVLTF.

This chain uses TRBV5-1 with TRBJ2-3; 13 nucleotides agree with TRBD2. The CDR3 is 19 residues long. CDR1 is SGHRS and CDR2 is YFSETQ in the germline V gene. With 3 bases clipped from V and 0 bases from J, the junction kept 10 bases outside the gene matches. The CDR3 coding sequence is TGCGCCAGCAGCTCGCCACGAGGGACTAGCGGGATCAGCACAGATACGCAGTATTTT. Amino acids: CASSSPRGTSGISTDTQYF.

The chain has TRBV2 and TRBJ2-5, with TRBD2 identical over 14 bases. Per the germline V gene, CDR1 is SNHLY and CDR2 is FYNNEI. The CDR3 length is 15 residues. Trimming at V came to 6 bases and at J to 5 bases, leaving 5 bases not matched to a gene. DNA of the CDR3: TGTGCCAGCAGGAAGACTAGCGGGGGGGCCGAGACCCAGTACTTC. Protein product: CASRKTSGGAETQYF.

The chain has TRBV30 and TRBJ2-6, with 8 nucleotides matching TRBD2. This CDR3 region has 19 residues. CDR1 is GTSNPN, CDR2 SVGIG, per germline (reference sequence). V shed 3 bases and J 0 bases; nucleotides not matched to a gene: 13. The CDR3, as DNA: TGTGCCTGGAGCTCTGATTCCAGCGGGAGCGGCTCTGGGGCCAACGTCCTGACTTTC. Protein product: CAWSSDSSGSGSGANVLTF.

This clone has a single count. The chain employs TRBV5-4 and TRBJ2-7; TRBD2 matches 14 bases. Germline V gene sequence: CDR1 SGHNT, CDR2 YYREEE (reference sequence). V was pared by 2 bases and J by 0 bases, with 1 base of the junction left unmatched. There are 16 residues in the CDR3. The CDR3 DNA is TGTGCCAGCAGCTTCGGGACTAGCGGGGGCTCCTACGAGCAGTACTTC. The encoded protein is CASSFGTSGGSYEQYF.

The chain combines TRBV20-1 with TRBJ1-4, with no clear D. Trimming shortened V by 3 bases and J by 3 bases, and 11 bases separated the two germline ends. CDR1 and CDR2 (germline): DFQATT, SNEGSKA (reference sequence). The CDR3 sequence is 14 residues long. The CDR3, as DNA: TGCAGTGCTAGTTCCCAGGAAGCTAATGAAAAACTGTTTTTT. Translated, it gives CSASSQEANEKLFF.

The chain is built from TRBV9 and TRBJ2-3, with a tentative D call TRBD2 (5 bases). Germline V gene lookup returns CDR1 SGDLS and CDR2 YYNGEE. The CDR3 has 15 amino acids. Trimming removed 0 bases from V and 2 bases from J, with 10 bases in between. The CDR3 protein is CASSVAGGTTDTQYF. The CDR3 DNA reads as TGTGCCAGCAGCGTAGCCGGAGGAACCACAGATACGCAGTATTTT. The whole variable domain, remainder taken from reference TRBV9 and TRBJ2-3, is DSGVTQTPKHLITATGQRVTLRCSPRSGDLSVYWYQQSLDQGLQFLIQYYNGEERAKGNILERFSAQQFPDLHSELNLSSLELGDSALYFCASSVAGGTTDTQYFGPGTRLTVL.

This clone was observed a single time. The genes are TRBV6-6 and TRBJ2-5, with a tentative D call TRBD2 (5 bases). CDR3 length: 16 amino acids. The V and J ends lost 5 bases and 2 bases respectively, with 18 bases between them. Germline loops: CDR1 MNHNY, CDR2 SVGAGI (reference sequence). The CDR3 coding sequence is TGTGCCAGCAGTCCCAAAGGAGGTGCCCCTCAAGAGACCCAGTACTTC. Translation gives CASSPKGGAPQETQYF.

The chain recombines TRBV6-5 with TRBJ2-7, with D perhaps matching TRBD2 (7 bases). The CDR3 spans 14 residues. With 6 bases removed from V and 4 bases from J, the gap between germline ends came to 16 bases. Germline lookup yields CDR1 MNHEY and CDR2 SVGAGI. The CDR3 loop is CASSIVGGRYEQYF. DNA for the CDR3: TGTGCCAGCAGCATCGTCGGGGGGCGATACGAGCAGTACTTC.